What follows are 17 T cell receptor beta chains derived from one specimen sequenced in a study of blood T cell repertoires in COVID-19. This table comes from immunoSEQ multiplex PCR, and its TCRdb copy is limited to in-frame clones, with some not included. Of some 130,000 clones listed, 65% to 85% were seen once; the top ten hold more than 1.5%. Sequencing used peripheral blood. These receptors all come from a man between 70 and 80 years old with acute or convalescent COVID-19.

This chain joins TRBV16 and TRBJ2-1; D not resolved. This CDR3 spans 13 amino acids. CDR1 is KGHSY, CDR2 FQNENV, per germline. With 0 bases removed from V and 5 bases from J, the gap between germline ends came to 5 bases. The CDR3 here is CASSQSRDNEQFF. The CDR3 DNA follows: TGTGCCAGCAGCCAATCCCGGGACAATGAGCAGTTCTTC.

The count of this clone is one. The chain links TRBV5-1 to TRBJ2-3; TRBD1 matches 8 bases. CDR1 is SGHRS and CDR2 is YFSETQ in the germline V gene. The CDR3 covers 14 residues. Trimming cost V 3 bases and J 4 bases; bases outside gene matches: 4. The CDR3 loop reads CASSYLTGADTQYF. The DNA for the CDR3 is TGCGCCAGCAGCTATCTGACAGGGGCAGATACGCAGTATTTT.

This clone appeared a single time. The chain couples TRBV14 to TRBJ1-3; D is possibly TRBD1 (5 bases). The CDR3 is made up of 15 amino acids. V was trimmed by 8 bases and J by 2 bases, leaving 16 bases between them. Germline CDR1 reads SGHDN; CDR2 reads FVKESK. CDR3 DNA sequence: TGTGCCAGCGGTGATCAGGGCATTGCTGGAAACACCATATATTTT. Translation: CASGDQGIAGNTIYF.

The CDR3 coding sequence is TGCGCCAGCAGCTATTCCGGCTCTGGGGCCAACGTCCTGACTTTC. Its protein is CASSYSGSGANVLTF. This chain uses TRBV5-1 with TRBJ2-6; D not certain. Germline CDR1 SGHRS, CDR2 YFSETQ. The CDR3 contains 15 residues. V was cut by 3 bases and J by 0 bases, with 7 bases left in between. Full variable domain (rest looked up from reference TRBV5-1 and TRBJ2-6): KAGVTQTPRYLIKTRGQQVTLSCSPISGHRSVSWYQQTPGQGLQFLFEYFSETQRNKGNFPGRFSGRQFSNSRSEMNVSTLELGDSALYLCASSYSGSGANVLTFGAGSRLTVL.

The CDR3 spells CASSLGAMADYSNQPQHF. The CDR3 nucleotides read TGTGCCAGCAGCTTAGGGGCCATGGCCGACTATAGCAATCAGCCCCAGCATTTT. The chain links TRBV7-9 to TRBJ1-5, with D unresolved. CDR1 is SEHNR and CDR2 is FQNEAQ in the germline V gene (reference sequence). V lost 1 base, J lost 0 bases, and 16 bases lay in between. The CDR3 has 18 amino acids.

The rearrangement joins TRBV5-6 to TRBJ1-1; 7 nucleotides line up with TRBD1. V lost 4 bases to trimming and J lost 1 base; unmatched junction nucleotides: 7. The CDR3 consists of 15 residues. The germline gives CDR1 SGHDT, CDR2 YYEEEE. The CDR3 nucleotides read TGTGCCAGCAGCGCAGACAGGGACGAGAACACTGAAGCTTTCTTT. Its protein product is CASSADRDENTEAFF.

This rearrangement joins TRBV9 to TRBJ1-4, with D uncertain. Trimming left V 4 bases short and J 4 bases short, with 14 bases between. The CDR3 has 15 amino acids. Germline CDR1 is SGDLS and CDR2 is YYNGEE. The CDR3 nucleotides are TGTGCCAGCAGCCCCGGGAGGCTGTTTAATGAAAAACTGTTTTTT. Translating it yields CASSPGRLFNEKLFF.

The chain couples TRBV5-4 to TRBJ2-4; maybe TRBD1 (6 bases). Trimming took 2 bases from V and 7 from J, leaving 19 bases between them. CDR1 and CDR2 from the germline V gene are SGHNT and YYREEE (reference sequence). The CDR3 totals 16 residues. In nucleotides, the CDR3 is TGTGCCAGCAGCTTTGGTTCGCCAGGGGATCCCAACATTCAGTACTTC. It yields the protein CASSFGSPGDPNIQYF.

The CDR3 DNA follows: TGTGCCAGCAGTAAACTCGACAGGGGAAGTGAAAAACTGTTTTTT. It translates to CASSKLDRGSEKLFF. The chain joins TRBV6-5 to TRBJ1-4; 8 bases match TRBD1. Per germline, CDR1 MNHEY and CDR2 SVGAGI. Losses at the gene ends were 5 bases for V and 7 bases for J; bases not matched to a gene: 9. CDR3 length: 15 amino acids.

The chain combines TRBV27 with TRBJ1-4, with TRBD1 identical over 7 bases. There are 15 residues in the CDR3. Losses at the gene ends were 7 bases for V and 6 bases for J; bases not matched to a gene: 11. CDR1 MNHEY and CDR2 SMNVEV come from the germline V gene (reference sequence). The CDR3 DNA reads TGTGCCAGCACCGTTCGACAGGGAGTGGATGAAAAACTGTTTTTT. Translation gives CASTVRQGVDEKLFF. The variable domain in full, with the rest retrieved from reference TRBV27 and TRBJ1-4, is EAQVTQNPRYLITVTGKKLTVTCSQNMNHEYMSWYRQDPGLGLRQIYYSMNVEVTDKGDVPEGYKVSRKEKRNFPLILESPSPNQTSLYFCASTVRQGVDEKLFFGSGTQLSVL.

CDR3 sequence (DNA): TGTGCCAGCAGCTTGCAAAAACAGGAAAAACTGTTTTTT. It specifies CASSLQKQEKLFF. The rearrangement joins TRBV5-4 to TRBJ1-4, with D unclear. With 1 base removed from V and 8 bases from J, the gap between germline ends came to 9 bases. The germline V gene encodes CDR1 SGHNT and CDR2 YYREEE (reference sequence). CDR3 length: 13 amino acids.

This chain uses TRBV7-2 with TRBJ1-3, with TRBD1 matching over 7 bases. With 2 bases clipped from V and 0 bases from J, the junction kept 4 bases outside the gene matches. Germline lookup yields CDR1 SGHTA and CDR2 FQGNSA. The CDR3 covers 16 residues. The DNA for the CDR3 is TGTGCCAGCAGCTTAAGGGGGACAGTCTCTGGAAACACCATATATTTT. Protein product: CASSLRGTVSGNTIYF.

The chain is built from TRBV11-2 and TRBJ2-1; TRBD2 agrees at 9 bases. The CDR3 totals 15 residues. The J segment lost 6 bases and the V segment lost 5 bases, leaving 8 bases of the junction unmatched. Germline V gene sequence: CDR1 SGHAT, CDR2 FQNNGV. Here the CDR3 reads CASSRARGGSNEQFF. Here the CDR3 DNA reads TGTGCCAGCAGCCGCGCGCGGGGGGGCTCCAATGAGCAGTTCTTC.

This clone came up once. V is TRBV27 and J is TRBJ1-2, with D perhaps matching TRBD1 (6 bases). The V and J ends lost 3 bases and 8 bases respectively, with 13 bases between them. This CDR3 comprises 13 residues. Per the germline V gene, CDR1 is MNHEY and CDR2 is SMNVEV (reference sequence). This CDR3 is CASSFRGSGGYTF. DNA of the CDR3: TGTGCCAGCAGTTTCAGGGGATCCGGGGGCTACACCTTC.

J is TRBJ1-2 and V is TRBV2, with D perhaps TRBD1 (6 bases). The CDR3 runs 14 residues. The germline CDR1 and CDR2 sequences are SNHLY and FYNNEI. The V end was cut by 2 bases, the J end by 7 bases, with 14 bases between. For the CDR3, the DNA is TGTGCCAGCAGTGAACTAGAGGGGGTAGGTGGCTACACCTTC. It specifies CASSELEGVGGYTF.

The table lists this clone with many counts. The genes are TRBV6-1 and TRBJ1-2, with D unclear. Germline CDR1 reads MNHNS; CDR2 reads SASEGT. The length of the CDR3 is 13 residues. V was trimmed by 2 bases and J by 0 bases, leaving 4 bases between them. This CDR3 reads CASSEQTNYGYTF. The DNA for the CDR3 is TGTGCCAGCAGTGAACAGACTAACTATGGCTACACCTTC.

The V call is TRBV11-2, the J call TRBJ1-5; possibly TRBD1 for D (5 bases). CDR1 and CDR2 (germline): SGHAT, FQNNGV. The CDR3 extends over 13 amino acids. V gave up 4 bases and J gave up 4 bases, with 8 bases separating them. CDR3 residues: CASSSQGNQPQHF. DNA for the CDR3: TGTGCCAGCAGCTCGCAGGGAAATCAGCCCCAGCATTTT.